Given below is one T cell receptor beta chain in context. Method: immunoSEQ multiplex PCR; TCRdb's copy keeps in-frame clones and lacks some. Of about 400,000 clones in the sample, around 90% were seen once. The data stem from a study of blood T cell repertoires in COVID-19. Trimming took 1 base from V and 3 from J; bases not matched to a gene: 6. The CDR3 has 16 residues. In germline, CDR1 is LGHDT, CDR2 YNNKEL (reference sequence). This chain uses TRBV3-1 (or the pseudogene TRBV3-2) with TRBJ1-5; 7 bases agree with TRBD1. Sequenced sample: PBMCs or T cells enriched from blood (not recorded which). This TCR came from a woman between 40 and 50 years old with acute COVID-19. This CDR3 reads CASSQGTGDFNQPQHF. The CDR3 coding sequence is TGTGCCAGCAGCCAAGGAACAGGGGACTTCAATCAGCCCCAGCATTTT.